Below are 4 T cell receptor beta chains sequenced from a single sample in a study of T cell responses to AZD1222 COVID-19 vaccine. Sequencing was performed with immunoSEQ multiplex PCR; in TCRdb, only in-frame clones are kept and a portion is missing. The table shows more than 95,000 clones, with 89% occurring only once. This material consisted of peripheral blood, taken on day 0 of AZD1222 vaccination. The receptor source for this set is an adult in good health.

V usage is TRBV3-1 (or the pseudogene TRBV3-2) and J usage is TRBJ2-3; D is ambiguous. The CDR3 spans 14 residues. Germline CDR1 is LGHDT and CDR2 is YNNKEL (reference sequence). V gave up 4 bases and J gave up 6 bases, with 14 bases separating them. The CDR3 nucleotides read TGTGCCAGCAGCCCTAGTGGGCAGGTCGATACGCAGTATTTT. This sequence encodes CASSPSGQVDTQYF.

V gene TRBV13 combines with J gene TRBJ1-3; 7 bases line up with TRBD1. The CDR3 has 14 residues. V lost 8 bases to trimming and J lost 4 bases; unmatched junction nucleotides: 8. CDR1 and CDR2 from the germline V gene are PRHDT and FYEKMQ (reference sequence). CDR3 nucleotides: TGTGCCAGCGGTTTGGGGACAGAAGGAAACACCATATATTTT. This translates into CASGLGTEGNTIYF.

This chain uses TRBV29-1 with TRBJ2-7; D gene uncertain. The CDR3 has 13 amino acids. Trimming removed 5 bases from V and 1 base from J, with 12 bases in between. Germline V gene sequence: CDR1 SQVTM, CDR2 ANQGSEA. CDR3 coding DNA: TGCAGCGTTAGGACCCAGACTTCCTACGAGCAGTACTTC. As protein: CSVRTQTSYEQYF.

The rearrangement joins TRBV14 to TRBJ1-4; D uncertain. Trimming removed 3 bases from V and 6 bases from J, with 17 bases in between. This CDR3 region has 16 residues. From germline, CDR1 is SGHDN and CDR2 FVKESK. This CDR3 reads CASSQERTGSYEKLFF. In DNA form, the CDR3 reads TGTGCCAGCAGCCAGGAAAGGACGGGAAGCTATGAAAAACTGTTTTTT.